This T cell receptor (beta chain) was identified during a study of blood T cells in healthy people across ages. Concerning this clonotype: The antigen is undetermined.

Overall study results and limits: Because donor CMV status was unknown, expanded clonotype changes were possibly confounded.

The germline V gene has CDR1 MNHEY and CDR2 SVGEGT. This CDR3 is built from 17 residues. V dropped 4 bases and J dropped 2; count of bases not matched to a gene: 13. Primed by a sample-barcoded 5' primer and a J-beta primer mix, a second PCR proceeded for 7 to 11 cycles. TCRdb independently ran MiXCR on the 5' RACE reads; one entry per CDR3 protein. Here the sample spans 650,000 to 1,000,000 distinct CDR3 sequences, roughly 34% being singletons. The sample, about 10 milliliters of peripheral blood, was drawn from each donor. This receptor was taken from a man between 18 and 35 years old in good health. V gene TRBV6-2 or TRBV6-3 combines with J gene TRBJ2-7; 8 nucleotides line up with TRBD2. The source material was blood. CDR3 protein: CASSSGGSGASTYEQYF. The DNA of the CDR3 is TGTGCCAGCAGTTCCGGGGGTAGCGGGGCCTCCACCTACGAGCAGTACTTC.